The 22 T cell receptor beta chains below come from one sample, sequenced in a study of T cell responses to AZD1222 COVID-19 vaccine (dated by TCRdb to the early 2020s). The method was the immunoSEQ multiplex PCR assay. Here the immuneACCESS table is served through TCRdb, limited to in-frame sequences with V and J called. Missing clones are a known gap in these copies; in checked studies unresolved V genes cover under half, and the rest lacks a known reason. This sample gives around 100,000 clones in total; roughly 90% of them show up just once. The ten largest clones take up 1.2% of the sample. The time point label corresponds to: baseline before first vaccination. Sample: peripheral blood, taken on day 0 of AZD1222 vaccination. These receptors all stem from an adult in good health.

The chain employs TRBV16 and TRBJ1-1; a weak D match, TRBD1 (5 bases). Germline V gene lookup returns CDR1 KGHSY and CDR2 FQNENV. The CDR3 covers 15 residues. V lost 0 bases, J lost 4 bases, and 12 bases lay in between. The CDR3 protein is CASSQSNLGPTEAFF. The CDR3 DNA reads TGTGCCAGCAGCCAATCTAATTTGGGGCCCACTGAAGCTTTCTTT.

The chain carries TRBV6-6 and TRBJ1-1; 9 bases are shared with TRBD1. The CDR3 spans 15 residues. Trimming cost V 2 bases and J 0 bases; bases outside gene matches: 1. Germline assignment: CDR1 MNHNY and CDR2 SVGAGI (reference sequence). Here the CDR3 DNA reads TGTGCCAGCAGTTACGGACAGGGGATGAACACTGAAGCTTTCTTT. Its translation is CASSYGQGMNTEAFF.

CDR3 residues: CASSYRDGNYGYTF. CDR3 sequence (DNA): TGTGCCAGCAGTTACCGGGACGGAAACTATGGCTACACCTTC. V usage is TRBV6-5 and J usage is TRBJ1-2; D possibly corresponds to TRBD1 (5 bases). Germline CDR1 reads MNHEY; CDR2 reads SVGAGI. The CDR3 has 14 amino acids. V was cut by 2 bases and J by 2 bases, with 9 bases left in between.

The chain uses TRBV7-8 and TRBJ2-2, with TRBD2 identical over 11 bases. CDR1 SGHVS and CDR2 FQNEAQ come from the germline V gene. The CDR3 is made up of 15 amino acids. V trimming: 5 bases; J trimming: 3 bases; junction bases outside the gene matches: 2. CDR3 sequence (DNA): TGTGCCAGCAGCCGACTAGCGGGGCACACCGGGGAGCTGTTTTTT. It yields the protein CASSRLAGHTGELFF.

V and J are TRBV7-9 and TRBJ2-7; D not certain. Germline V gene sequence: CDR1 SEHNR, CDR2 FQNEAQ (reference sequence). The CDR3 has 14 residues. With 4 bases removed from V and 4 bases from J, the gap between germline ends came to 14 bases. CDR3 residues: CASSSTEWPYEQYF. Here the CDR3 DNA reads TGTGCCAGCAGCTCTACGGAGTGGCCATACGAGCAGTACTTC.

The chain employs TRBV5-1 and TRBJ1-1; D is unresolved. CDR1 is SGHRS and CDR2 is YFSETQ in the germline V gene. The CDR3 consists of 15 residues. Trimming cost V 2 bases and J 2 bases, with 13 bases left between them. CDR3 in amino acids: CASSLRAGENTEAFF. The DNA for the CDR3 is TGCGCCAGCAGCTTACGCGCCGGGGAAAACACTGAAGCTTTCTTT.

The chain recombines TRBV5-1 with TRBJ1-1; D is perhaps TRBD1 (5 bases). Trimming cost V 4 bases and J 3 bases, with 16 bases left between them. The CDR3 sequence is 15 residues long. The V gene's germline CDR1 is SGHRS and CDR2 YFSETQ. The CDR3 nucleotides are TGCGCCAGCAGCGAGGGGAGGGGTTTCGACACTGAAGCTTTCTTT. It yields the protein CASSEGRGFDTEAFF.

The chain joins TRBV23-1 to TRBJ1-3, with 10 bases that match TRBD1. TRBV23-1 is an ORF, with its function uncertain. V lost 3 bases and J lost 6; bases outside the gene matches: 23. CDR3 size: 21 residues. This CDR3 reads CASSHRTSGTGDGTPQNTIYF. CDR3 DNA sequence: TGCGCCAGCAGTCACCGGACCTCCGGGACAGGGGACGGAACCCCACAAAACACCATATATTTT.

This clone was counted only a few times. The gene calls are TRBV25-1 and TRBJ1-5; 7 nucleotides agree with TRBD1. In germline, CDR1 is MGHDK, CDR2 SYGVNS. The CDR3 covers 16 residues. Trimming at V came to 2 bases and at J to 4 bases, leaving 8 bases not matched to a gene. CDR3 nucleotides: TGTGCCAGCAGTGAAAAGGGGGACAGCATAAATCAGCCCCAGCATTTT. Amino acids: CASSEKGDSINQPQHF.

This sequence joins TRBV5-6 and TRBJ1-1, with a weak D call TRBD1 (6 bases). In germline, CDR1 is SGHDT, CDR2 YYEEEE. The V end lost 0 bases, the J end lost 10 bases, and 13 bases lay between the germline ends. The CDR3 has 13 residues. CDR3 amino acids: CASSLEKGRGAFF. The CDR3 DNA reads TGTGCCAGCAGCTTGGAGAAGGGCAGGGGAGCTTTCTTT.

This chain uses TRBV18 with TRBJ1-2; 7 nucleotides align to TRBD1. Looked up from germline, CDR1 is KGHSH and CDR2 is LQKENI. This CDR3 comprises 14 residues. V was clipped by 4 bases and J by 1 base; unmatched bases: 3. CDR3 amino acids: CASSQGANNYGYTF. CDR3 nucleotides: TGTGCCAGCTCACAGGGGGCAAATAACTATGGCTACACCTTC.

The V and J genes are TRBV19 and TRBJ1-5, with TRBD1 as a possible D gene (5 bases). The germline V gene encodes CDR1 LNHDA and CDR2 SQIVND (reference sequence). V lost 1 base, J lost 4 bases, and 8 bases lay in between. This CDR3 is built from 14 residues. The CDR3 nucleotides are TGTGCCAGTAGTATAGGGACATCAAATCAGCCCCAGCATTTT. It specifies CASSIGTSNQPQHF.

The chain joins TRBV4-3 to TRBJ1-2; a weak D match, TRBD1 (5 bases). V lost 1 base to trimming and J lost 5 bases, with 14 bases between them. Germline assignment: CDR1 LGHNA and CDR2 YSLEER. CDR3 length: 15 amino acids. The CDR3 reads CASSQGRGRAYGYTF. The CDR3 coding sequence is TGCGCCAGCAGCCAAGGTAGAGGCAGGGCGTATGGCTACACCTTC.

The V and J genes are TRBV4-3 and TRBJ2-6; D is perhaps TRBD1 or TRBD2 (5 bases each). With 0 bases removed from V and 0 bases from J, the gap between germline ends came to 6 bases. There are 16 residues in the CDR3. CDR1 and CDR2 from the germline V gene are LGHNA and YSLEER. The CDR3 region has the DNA TGCGCCAGCAGCCAAGATGGGACCTCTGGGGCCAACGTCCTGACTTTC. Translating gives CASSQDGTSGANVLTF.

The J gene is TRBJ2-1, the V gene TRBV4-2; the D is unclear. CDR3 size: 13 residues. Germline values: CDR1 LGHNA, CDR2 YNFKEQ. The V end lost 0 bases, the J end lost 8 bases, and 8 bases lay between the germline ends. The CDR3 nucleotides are TGTGCCAGCAGCCAAGATTTTAGGGATGAGCAGTTCTTC. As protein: CASSQDFRDEQFF.

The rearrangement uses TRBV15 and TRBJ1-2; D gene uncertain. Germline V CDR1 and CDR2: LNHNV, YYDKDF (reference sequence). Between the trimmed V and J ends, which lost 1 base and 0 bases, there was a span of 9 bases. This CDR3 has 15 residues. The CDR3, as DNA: TGTGCCACCAGCAGAGGCCGCGCATCTAACTATGGCTACACCTTC. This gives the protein CATSRGRASNYGYTF.

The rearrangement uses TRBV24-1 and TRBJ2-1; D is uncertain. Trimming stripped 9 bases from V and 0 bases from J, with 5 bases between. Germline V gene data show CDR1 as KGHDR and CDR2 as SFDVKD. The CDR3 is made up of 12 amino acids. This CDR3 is CATASSYNEQFF. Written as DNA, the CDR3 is TGTGCCACCGCCAGCTCCTACAATGAGCAGTTCTTC.

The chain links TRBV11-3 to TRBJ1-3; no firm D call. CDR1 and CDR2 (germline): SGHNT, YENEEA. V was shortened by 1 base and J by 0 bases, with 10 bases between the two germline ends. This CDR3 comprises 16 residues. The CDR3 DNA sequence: TGTGCCAGCAGCTTAGGCCGGTGGGGCTCTGGAAACACCATATATTTT. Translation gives CASSLGRWGSGNTIYF.

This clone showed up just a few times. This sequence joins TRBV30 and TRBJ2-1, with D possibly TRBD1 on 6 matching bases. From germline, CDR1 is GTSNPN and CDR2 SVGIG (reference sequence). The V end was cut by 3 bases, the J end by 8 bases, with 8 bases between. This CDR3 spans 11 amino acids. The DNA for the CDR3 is TGTGCCTGGAGGAGGGGGTATGAGCAGTTCTTC. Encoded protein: CAWRRGYEQFF.

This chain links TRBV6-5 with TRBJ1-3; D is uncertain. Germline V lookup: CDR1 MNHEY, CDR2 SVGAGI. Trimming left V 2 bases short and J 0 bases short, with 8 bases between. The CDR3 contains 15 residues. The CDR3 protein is CASSYDPSSGNTIYF. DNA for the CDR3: TGTGCCAGCAGTTACGACCCGAGCTCTGGAAACACCATATATTTT.

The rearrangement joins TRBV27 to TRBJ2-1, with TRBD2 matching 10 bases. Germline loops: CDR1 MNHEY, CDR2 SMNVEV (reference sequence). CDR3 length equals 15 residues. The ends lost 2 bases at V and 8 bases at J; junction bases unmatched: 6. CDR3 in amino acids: CASSLLAGASDEQFF. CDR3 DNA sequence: TGTGCCAGCAGTTTACTAGCGGGAGCTTCGGATGAGCAGTTCTTC.

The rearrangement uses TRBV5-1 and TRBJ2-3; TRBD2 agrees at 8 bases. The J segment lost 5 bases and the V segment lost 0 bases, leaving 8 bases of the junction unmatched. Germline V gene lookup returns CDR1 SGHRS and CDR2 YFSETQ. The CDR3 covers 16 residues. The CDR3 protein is CASSLEASGYQDTQYF. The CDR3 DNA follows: TGCGCCAGCAGCTTGGAGGCTAGCGGGTATCAAGATACGCAGTATTTT.